The sequence of this TCR beta chain was determined in a study of shared clonotypes between healthy human individuals. General study points: Naive subsets tended to show greater estimated richness than memory subsets.

Deep-level assay runs were performed. Data came from immunoSEQ multiplex PCR; TCRdb stores just in-frame clones and leaves some out. The sample lists roughly 1,600,000 clones, approximately 98.5% occurring once. A note on this clone: Its specificity is not known.

Germline-derived CDR1 and CDR2 are MNHNS and SASEGT. J lost 9 bases, V lost 0 bases, and 6 bases had no gene match. CDR3 length equals 15 residues. The sample taken for sequencing was naive CD4+ T cells sorted from blood. Subset denoted: CD45RA+ positively selected. The sequence was collected from a man aged 30-40 years in good health. V usage is TRBV6-1 and J usage is TRBJ2-1; 9 nucleotides align to TRBD2. The CDR3: CASSEATTLAGEQFF. The CDR3 DNA sequence: TGTGCCAGCAGTGAAGCCACAACACTAGCGGGTGAGCAGTTCTTC.